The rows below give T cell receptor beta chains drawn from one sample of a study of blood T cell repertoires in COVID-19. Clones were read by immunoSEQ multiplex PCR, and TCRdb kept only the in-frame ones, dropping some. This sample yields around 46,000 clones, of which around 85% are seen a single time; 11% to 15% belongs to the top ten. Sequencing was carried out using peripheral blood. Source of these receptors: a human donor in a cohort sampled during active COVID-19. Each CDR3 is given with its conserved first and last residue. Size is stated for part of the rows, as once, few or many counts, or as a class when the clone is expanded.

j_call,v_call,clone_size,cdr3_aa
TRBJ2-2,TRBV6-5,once,CASTPGVSPGGELFF
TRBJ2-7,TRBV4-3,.,CASSRGLRDTTYEQYF
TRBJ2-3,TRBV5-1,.,CASSFWGGRTSTDTQYF
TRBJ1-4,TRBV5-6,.,CASSLAGATNEKLFF
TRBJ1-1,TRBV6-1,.,CASSEYGREAFF
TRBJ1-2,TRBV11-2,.,CASSGQGDYGYTF
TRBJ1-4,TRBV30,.,CAWGGVGQTENEKLFF
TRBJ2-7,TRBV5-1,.,CASSFTGGGDEQYF
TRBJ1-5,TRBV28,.,CASSLIPSNQPQHF
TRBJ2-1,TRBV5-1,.,CASSKGTVNEQFF
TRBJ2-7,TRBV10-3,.,CAISATGFEQYF
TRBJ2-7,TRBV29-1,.,CSVDQQGAEQYF
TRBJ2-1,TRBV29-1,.,CSVEGSVYNEQFF
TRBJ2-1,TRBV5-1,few,CASSIGTGGINEQFF
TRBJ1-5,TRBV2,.,CASTGQGAVQPQHF
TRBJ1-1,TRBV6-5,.,CASTSDRGNTEAFF
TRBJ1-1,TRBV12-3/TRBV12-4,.,CASRKQENTEAFF
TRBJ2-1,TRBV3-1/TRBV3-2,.,CASSQGSGGAGEQFF
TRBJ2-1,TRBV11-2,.,CASSLGRTSGRTEQFF
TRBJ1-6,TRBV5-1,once,CASSLAGDSNSPLHF
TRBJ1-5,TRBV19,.,CASSHRTGINQPQHF
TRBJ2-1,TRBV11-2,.,CASSFYSGRSYNEQFF
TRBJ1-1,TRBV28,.,CASGTGANTEAFF
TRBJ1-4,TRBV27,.,CASTLDQGSSNEKLFF
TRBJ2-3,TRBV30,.,CAWSSGALSSTDTQYF
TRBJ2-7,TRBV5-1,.,CASGAYRDSYEQYF
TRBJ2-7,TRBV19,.,CASSTPAGRIPYEQYF
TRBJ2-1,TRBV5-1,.,CASSTTGSSYNEQFF
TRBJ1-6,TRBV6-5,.,CASSRDRNSPLHF
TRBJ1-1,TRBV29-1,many,CSVEEPTGEAFF
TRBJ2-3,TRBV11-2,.,CASTFNTDTQYF
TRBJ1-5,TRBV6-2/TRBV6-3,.,CASSAENQPQHF